The present T cell receptor beta chain was sequenced within a study of blood T cell repertoires in COVID-19 (dated by TCRdb to 2018 to 2020). About the investigation overall: Samples covering the acute and convalescent phases of COVID-19 were provided by collaborators in the United States, Italy and Spain. Deeply sampled blood TCRbeta repertoires from subjects exposed to, actively infected with, or recovered from COVID-19 were included in the dataset. A de-identified subject ID, COVID-19 status, age in years and sex were almost always included in the sample metadata. Samples came from the ongoing ImmuneRACE study (first 160 participants) plus 1,254 subjects from 6 global collaborators. The repertoires were made available in a free public database intended to serve as a resource for research on the immune response to SARS-CoV-2. Where available, HLA class I and class II types were obtained from metadata supplied by the sample provider rather than from assay-based typing. The material from the prospective study consisted of cDNA or gDNA derived from T cells, B-cell-depleted T cells, or PBMCs.

For this clone: Its recognized antigen is unknown. Base qualities are not provided; no much larger clone lies one nucleotide away.

TCRbeta CDR3 regions were amplified from genomic DNA using the immunoSEQ Assay, a bias-controlled multiplex PCR. On the authors' methods: The number of nucleated cells in each sample was estimated from the amplification of reference gene primers within the assay. Sequence reads were collapsed and filtered to measure the absolute abundance of every unique TCRbeta CDR3 rearrangement. For each sample, productive Simpson clonality was calculated by taking the square root of Simpson's diversity index across productive rearrangements. The immuneACCESS repertoire file appears here via TCRdb, limited to in-frame rearrangements. These files lack a portion of the clones; in checked studies, under half of the deficit traces to unresolved V genes, and the cause of the others is not known. V and J calls and clone size are copied from that table; D and trimming were computed from the DNA. The sample table shows 50,000 to 65,000 clones, and approximately 87% are seen once. Together, the top ten hold almost 4% of the sample.

Collaborating institutions collected whole blood in K2EDTA tubes following their own protocols. For TCRbeta analysis, collaborator samples were shipped as frozen whole blood, as isolated PBMCs, or as DNA extracted from either sample type. The CDR3, from cysteine to phenylalanine, totals 16 residues. The entry retains the CDR3 DNA only, 48 bases that are in frame from base 1. The germline V gene sets CDR1 to MNHNS and CDR2 to SASEGT. Germline trimming: 3 bases from V, 8 bases from J; junction bases outside gene matches: 11. Points the paper makes about the study in general: Clinical and demographic metadata were provided uncurated, with the amount varying by source and participant.

The receptor's source is a human donor in a cohort sampled during active COVID-19. The sample consisted of peripheral blood. The chain was built from TRBV6-1 and TRBJ2-1, with TRBD1 identical over 9 junction bases. The bases are TGTGCCAGCAGTGACCTGCCGGGACAGGGTGGGGATGAGCAGTTCTTC. Its protein product is CASSDLPGQGGDEQFF.